This is a list of T cell receptor beta chains from one sample in a study of CD8 T cells in Susac syndrome. MiXCR was run by TCRdb on the immunoSEQ multiplex PCR reads, yielding one entry per CDR3 protein. In the table there are about 200,000 distinct CDR3 sequences, more than 85% of which are singletons. The material sequenced was CD4+ T cells from PBMCs. The receptor source for this set is a human donor with Susac syndrome. The CDR3 runs from the conserved cysteine through the conserved F or W. A D gene is named only where the DNA matches it firmly. Size is omitted from some rows. Given values are once, few, many or a class for expanded clones.

>TRBJ1-1|TRBV18|few|NA
TGTGCCAGCTCGGGTCAGGGGAACACTGAAGCTTTCTTT
CASSGQGNTEAFF
>TRBJ2-3|TRBV19|NA|TRBD2
TGTGCCAGTAATGATCCTAGCGGGGTCACAGATACGCAGTATTTT
CASNDPSGVTDTQYF
>TRBJ1-4|TRBV19|NA|NA
TGTGCCAGTAGTATCCAGGGGTCGACTAATGAAAAACTGTTTTTT
CASSIQGSTNEKLFF
>TRBJ2-1|TRBV7-9|NA|NA
TGTGCCAGCACCAAAGTTGACAGCTCCTACAATGAGCAGTTCTTC
CASTKVDSSYNEQFF
>TRBJ2-5|TRBV4-1|NA|TRBD2
TGCGCCAGCAGGCAAATAGCGGGGAATGAGGAGACCCAGTACTTC
CASRQIAGNEETQYF
>TRBJ2-7|TRBV19|NA|TRBD1
TGTGCCAGTAGTATTGGTCGGGGGACAGGGAGCGAGCAGTACTTC
CASSIGRGTGSEQYF
>TRBJ1-4|TRBV7-3|NA|NA
TGTGCCAGCAGCACCGGGGACCGAACTAATGAAAAACTGTTTTTT
CASSTGDRTNEKLFF
>TRBJ2-3|TRBV7-2|NA|NA
TGTGCCAGCAGCCGCCGTCTGGTTCTCACAGATACGCAGTATTTT
CASSRRLVLTDTQYF
>TRBJ1-4|TRBV18|NA|TRBD1
TGTGCCAGCTCACCAAGGGACAGTTTGAATGAAAAACTGTTTTTT
CASSPRDSLNEKLFF
>TRBJ1-5|TRBV2|NA|NA
TGTGCCAGCGATCGGGTCGGCGATCAGCCCCAGCATTTT
CASDRVGDQPQHF
>TRBJ2-3|TRBV20-1|once|NA
TGCAGTGCTAGAGCATGGGGTTCAACCTTGGACACAGATACGCAGTATTTT
CSARAWGSTLDTDTQYF
>TRBJ2-2|TRBV19|NA|TRBD2
TGTGCCAGTATCCTGACTAGCGGGGGCTTAAACACCGGGGAGCTGTTTTTT
CASILTSGGLNTGELFF
>TRBJ1-5|TRBV4-2|NA|NA
TGTGCCAGCAGCCAAGACAAGAATAGCAATCAGCCCCAGCATTTT
CASSQDKNSNQPQHF
>TRBJ2-5|TRBV5-1|once|TRBD2
TGCGCCAGCAGCGTGGGGACTAGCGGGGAGACCCAGTACTTC
CASSVGTSGETQYF
>TRBJ2-3|TRBV20-1|NA|NA
TGCAGTGCTAGAGAGGGAGCCGATTATAGCACAGATACGCAGTATTTT
CSAREGADYSTDTQYF
>TRBJ2-7|TRBV20-1|NA|NA
TGCAGTGCTACTCAGGGATGGTACGAGCAGTACTTC
CSATQGWYEQYF
>TRBJ1-2|TRBV29-1|NA|NA
TGCAGCGTTGAAATAGGGGACATTGGGAGGGTCAATGGCTACACCTTC
CSVEIGDIGRVNGYTF
>TRBJ1-2|TRBV7-9|NA|NA
TGTGCCAGCAGCTCCATTCAGGGTGGTGGTGGCTACACCTTC
CASSSIQGGGGYTF